This TCR beta chain came from a study of T-cell reconstitution after alpha-beta-depleted transplantation in children (dated by TCRdb to between 2015 and 2016). Regarding the study in general: Using TCR repertoire profiling, the study quantitatively followed how T-cell immune reconstitution unfolded in children after TCRalphabeta/CD19-depleted allogeneic hematopoietic cell transplantation. The research as a whole found: About two months after transplant, the apparently early recovery of alphabetaT-cell counts reportedly depended on just several hundred clones that had expanded rapidly and came from non-depleted graft cells. Hyperexpanded clone frequencies declined over subsequent months; after one year, T-cell counts and TCRbeta diversity were mostly attributed to newly produced T cells. In some patients, the high TCRbeta diversity seen at day 60 was put down to recipient T cells and intrathymic progenitors that had survived conditioning.

The cysteine opens and the phenylalanine closes a CDR3 of 22 amino acids. The only DNA kept is the CDR3, 66 bases in frame from the first base. This clonotype was detected only a few times. Its recognized antigen is unknown. No base qualities exist here, and no much larger clone lies one base off it. The treatment or condition label for this specimen denotes: allogeneic hematopoietic cell transplantation with graft depleted of TCRalphabeta T cells and CD19 B cells. The transplant recipients were children given TCRalphabeta/CD19-depleted allogeneic hematopoietic cell grafts. Libraries were prepared through PCR. The instrument given in TCRdb is Illumina HiSeq 2500. To normalize quantification of the TCRbeta repertoire, the TCR libraries were built with molecular barcoding that relied on unique molecular identifiers. Using fastp trimming at Q25 and MiXCR clonotype assembly, TCRdb reanalyzed the public sequencing data and kept in-frame beta chains. Every CDR3 protein is listed once, alongside the most common genes and DNA of its rows. For this sample there are 670,000 or so distinct CDR3 sequences; around 12% appear just once. Of the sample, around 0.79% is held by the ten largest clones.

The clonotype originates from a girl aged 2-10 years with congenital amegakaryocytic thrombocytopenia, due to receive a stem cell transplant. The sequencing used PBMCs, collected before TCRalphabeta/CD19-depleted stem cell transplant. The chain joins TRBV21-1 to TRBJ2-3; the D segment call TRBD2 is taken from the table without a DNA check. TRBV21-1 is noted as a pseudogene. CDR3 reads: CASSGPSPVWREGEGSTDTQYF. The nucleotide sequence reads as follows: TGTGCCAGCAGCGGACCCTCCCCCGTTTGGCGGGAGGGTGAAGGGAGCACAGATACGCAGTATTTT.